This TCR beta chain appears in the sequencing data of a study of cytomegalovirus exposure and HLA in healthy donors. Study-wide results and caveats: Within a later analysis, the majority of CMV-associated TCR beta chains appeared HLA-restricted.

V lost 3 bases, J lost 6 bases, and 8 bases lay in between. The CDR3 is 12 residues long. Germline values: CDR1 SGHDT, CDR2 YYEEEE. In the PCR, 60 Vbeta and 13 Jbeta primers were used. TCRdb's table, derived via immunoSEQ multiplex PCR, lists solely in-frame clones and lacks some. The sample shows 250,000 to 350,000 clones, roughly 90% of them seen only once. As to this clone: The target antigen is unknown.

This TCR was sampled from a woman aged 18-30 years in good health and CMV-seronegative. Sequenced sample: PBMCs. The J gene is TRBJ2-3, the V gene TRBV5-6, with D possibly TRBD1 on 5 matching bases. CDR3 sequence: CASSWGRDTQYF. Written as DNA, the CDR3 is TGTGCCAGCAGCTGGGGCAGGGATACGCAGTATTTT.